The TCR beta chain under discussion was sequenced for a study of blood T cell repertoires in COVID-19. Whole-study context: Material from acute and convalescent COVID-19 was sourced from the United States, Italy and Spain.

Produced via immunoSEQ multiplex PCR; TCRdb's table is partial and in-frame only. The sample records some 520,000 clones, roughly 89% being singletons. This CDR3 has 14 amino acids. V trimming: 5 bases; J trimming: 6 bases; junction bases outside the gene matches: 9. Germline V CDR1 and CDR2: SNHLY, FYNNEI. Material for sequencing was peripheral blood. The receptor was derived from a man aged 18 to 29 with COVID-19, enrolled during active disease. The J gene is TRBJ1-2, the V gene TRBV2, with 7 nucleotides matching TRBD1. Here the CDR3 DNA reads TGTGCCAGCAGTCCTGGGGACAGCCTTCATGGCTACACCTTC. Its protein is CASSPGDSLHGYTF. Full variable domain (missing parts from reference TRBV2 and TRBJ1-2): EPEVTQTPSHQVTQMGQEVILRCVPISNHLYFYWYRQILGQKVEFLVSFYNNEISEKSEIFDDQFSVERPDGSNFTLKIRSTKLEDSAMYFCASSPGDSLHGYTFGSGTRLTVV.